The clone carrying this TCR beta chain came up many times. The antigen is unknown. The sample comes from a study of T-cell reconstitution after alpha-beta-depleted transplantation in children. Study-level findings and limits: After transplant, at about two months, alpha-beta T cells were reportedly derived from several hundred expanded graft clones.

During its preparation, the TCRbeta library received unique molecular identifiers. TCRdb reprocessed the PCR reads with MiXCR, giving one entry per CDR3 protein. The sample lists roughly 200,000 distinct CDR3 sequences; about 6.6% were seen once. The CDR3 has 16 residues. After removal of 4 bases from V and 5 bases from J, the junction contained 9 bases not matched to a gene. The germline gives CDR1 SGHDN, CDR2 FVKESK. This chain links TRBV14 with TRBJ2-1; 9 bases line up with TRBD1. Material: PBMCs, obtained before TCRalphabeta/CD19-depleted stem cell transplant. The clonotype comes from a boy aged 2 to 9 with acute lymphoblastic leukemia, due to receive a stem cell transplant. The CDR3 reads CASSLSPGQGDNEQFF. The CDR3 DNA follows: TGTGCCAGCAGCCTTTCCCCGGGACAGGGAGACAATGAGCAGTTCTTC. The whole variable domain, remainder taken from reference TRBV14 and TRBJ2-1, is EAGVTQFPSHSVIEKGQTVTLRCDPISGHDNLYWYRRVMGKEIKFLLHFVKESKQDESGMPNNRFLAERTGGTYSTLKVQPAELEDSGVYFCASSLSPGQGDNEQFFGPGTRLTVL.